Reported below is one T cell receptor beta chain. The antigen remains undetermined. The PCR employed 60 Vbeta primers together with 13 Jbeta primers. Authors' processing steps: Around 9.9 million shared chains were among the roughly 80 million unique TCR beta chains that a later analysis counted. Only in-frame clones appear in the TCRdb table, and some are missing; sequencing was by immunoSEQ multiplex PCR. V and J calls and clone size are those listed in that table; D and trimming were worked out from the DNA. The data hold some 90,000 clones, with about four fifths observed a single time. This entry belongs to a study of cytomegalovirus exposure and HLA in healthy donors. Findings and limits, study-wide: Altogether, about 160 TCR beta chains were recorded as cytomegalovirus-associated. TCR association rates varied by HLA locus in a later analysis, with DRB1 highest and HLA-C lowest. According to a later analysis, donors in an Asian-associated ancestry cluster reportedly had fewer N-insertions than the roughly 720-donor mean.

V was trimmed by 8 bases and J by 3 bases, leaving 20 bases between them. Looked up from germline, CDR1 is MNHNS and CDR2 is SASEGT. CDR3 size: 15 residues. Material: PBMCs. The chain has TRBV6-1 and TRBJ2-7, with D tentatively TRBD2 (7 bases). The TCR sequence derives from a man over 45 in good health and CMV-seropositive. CDR3 sequence (DNA): TGTGCCAGCTCGGAGGTCGGAGGGGGGGACTACGAGCAGTACTTC. It yields the protein CASSEVGGGDYEQYF.